Listed below are T cell receptor beta chains from one sample, sequenced in a study of T cells after somatic rescue of genetic block. The repertoire was sequenced with immunoSEQ multiplex PCR; TCRdb's copy has only in-frame clones and lacks some. Here the sample spans about 72,000 clones, roughly 90% being singletons. The sequenced sample was peripheral blood mononuclear cells (PBMCs). The receptors were gathered from a man aged 30 to 39. CDR3s include the opening cysteine and the closing phenylalanine or tryptophan. Each record gives: CDR3 protein, CDR3 DNA, J gene, clone size, D gene, V gene. The D gene is left open where the match is weak. Where a row states a size, it is once, few, many or the class of an expanded clone; other rows omit it.

CDR3aa: CASSQQGQNTEAFF
CDR3nt: TGTGCCAGCAGTCAACAGGGGCAGAACACTGAAGCTTTCTTT
j_gene: TRBJ1-1
abundance: NA
d_gene: TRBD1
v_gene: TRBV7-6

CDR3aa: CASSPNTGTLHTGELFF
CDR3nt: TGTGCCAGCAGCCCGAACACCGGGACACTCCATACCGGGGAGCTGTTTTTT
j_gene: TRBJ2-2
abundance: NA
d_gene: NA
v_gene: TRBV5-6

CDR3aa: CASSPSGGGYNEQFF
CDR3nt: TGTGCCAGCAGCCCTAGCGGGGGAGGATACAATGAGCAGTTCTTC
j_gene: TRBJ2-1
abundance: NA
d_gene: TRBD2
v_gene: TRBV14

CDR3aa: CASGGELDTQYF
CDR3nt: TGTGCCAGCGGGGGGGAGCTGGATACGCAGTATTTT
j_gene: TRBJ2-3
abundance: NA
d_gene: TRBD2
v_gene: TRBV2

CDR3aa: CASTIYGQRAGLYGYTF
CDR3nt: TGTGCCAGTACCATCTACGGACAGCGCGCTGGGTTGTATGGCTACACCTTC
j_gene: TRBJ1-2
abundance: NA
d_gene: NA
v_gene: TRBV19

CDR3aa: CASRGWVTGELFF
CDR3nt: TGTGCCAGCAGGGGCTGGGTTACCGGGGAGCTGTTTTTT
j_gene: TRBJ2-2
abundance: NA
d_gene: NA
v_gene: TRBV6-1

CDR3aa: CASSPVGSGKADTQYF
CDR3nt: TGTGCCAGCAGCCCGGTTGGTAGCGGGAAAGCAGATACGCAGTATTTT
j_gene: TRBJ2-3
abundance: NA
d_gene: TRBD2
v_gene: TRBV5-4

CDR3aa: CASSPPVGGNSYEQYF
CDR3nt: TGTGCCAGCTCACCACCGGTAGGGGGTAATTCCTACGAGCAGTACTTC
j_gene: TRBJ2-7
abundance: NA
d_gene: NA
v_gene: TRBV18

CDR3aa: CASSLPRLSYTF
CDR3nt: TGTGCCAGCAGCTTGCCCCGGCTTAGTTACACCTTC
j_gene: TRBJ1-2
abundance: NA
d_gene: NA
v_gene: TRBV11-3

CDR3aa: CASSLGGTGSYEQYF
CDR3nt: TGTGCCAGCAGCTTAGGGGGGACAGGGTCCTACGAGCAGTACTTC
j_gene: TRBJ2-7
abundance: NA
d_gene: TRBD1
v_gene: TRBV7-2

CDR3aa: CASSLQGETEAFF
CDR3nt: TGTGCCAGCAGCTTGCAGGGAGAGACTGAAGCTTTCTTT
j_gene: TRBJ1-1
abundance: NA
d_gene: NA
v_gene: TRBV5-6

CDR3aa: CASSFLLAGTYEQYF
CDR3nt: TGTGCCAGCAGTTTTCTATTAGCGGGGACCTACGAGCAGTACTTC
j_gene: TRBJ2-7
abundance: once
d_gene: TRBD2
v_gene: TRBV28

CDR3aa: CASSPDRNNQPQHF
CDR3nt: TGTGCCAGCTCACCAGACAGGAACAATCAGCCCCAGCATTTT
j_gene: TRBJ1-5
abundance: NA
d_gene: NA
v_gene: TRBV18

CDR3aa: CARSEQETQYF
CDR3nt: TGCGCCAGAAGCGAACAAGAGACCCAGTACTTC
j_gene: TRBJ2-5
abundance: NA
d_gene: NA
v_gene: TRBV10-1

CDR3aa: CASSHAGGGGISGANVLTF
CDR3nt: TGTGCCAGCAGCCATGCCGGTGGGGGAGGGATCTCTGGGGCCAACGTCCTGACTTTC
j_gene: TRBJ2-6
abundance: few
d_gene: TRBD2
v_gene: TRBV4-2

CDR3aa: CASSYGLSQYF
CDR3nt: TGTGCCAGCAGTTATGGCCTCTCGCAGTATTTT
j_gene: TRBJ2-3
abundance: NA
d_gene: NA
v_gene: TRBV6-5

CDR3aa: CATSRVRDIQYF
CDR3nt: TGTGCCACCAGCAGAGTTCGGGACATTCAGTACTTC
j_gene: TRBJ2-4
abundance: NA
d_gene: NA
v_gene: TRBV15

CDR3aa: CASSGGYTDTQYF
CDR3nt: TGTGCCAGCAGTGGCGGTTACACAGATACGCAGTATTTT
j_gene: TRBJ2-3
abundance: once
d_gene: NA
v_gene: TRBV6-1

CDR3aa: CASSQIHRASGSPSEQFF
CDR3nt: TGTGCCAGCAGCCAAATACATAGGGCTAGCGGGAGCCCCAGTGAGCAGTTCTTC
j_gene: TRBJ2-1
abundance: NA
d_gene: TRBD2
v_gene: TRBV14

CDR3aa: CASSRDRGLGQPQHF
CDR3nt: TGTGCCAGCAGTCGGGACAGGGGGCTGGGTCAGCCCCAGCATTTT
j_gene: TRBJ1-5
abundance: NA
d_gene: TRBD1
v_gene: TRBV6-1

CDR3aa: CASSQEGVAYEQYF
CDR3nt: TGTGCCAGCTCACAAGAGGGGGTAGCCTACGAGCAGTACTTC
j_gene: TRBJ2-7
abundance: few
d_gene: NA
v_gene: TRBV18

CDR3aa: CASSIVLNNEQFF
CDR3nt: TGTGCCAGTAGTATTGTGTTGAACAATGAGCAGTTCTTC
j_gene: TRBJ2-1
abundance: NA
d_gene: NA
v_gene: TRBV19

CDR3aa: CASSGLRENTEAFF
CDR3nt: TGTGCCAGCAGTGGCCTCAGGGAGAACACTGAAGCTTTCTTT
j_gene: TRBJ1-1
abundance: NA
d_gene: NA
v_gene: TRBV2

CDR3aa: CASSSGTFSNQPQHF
CDR3nt: TGTGCCAGCAGCTCCGGGACTTTCAGCAATCAGCCCCAGCATTTT
j_gene: TRBJ1-5
abundance: few
d_gene: NA
v_gene: TRBV7-9

CDR3aa: CASISYNEQFF
CDR3nt: TGTGCCAGCATCTCCTACAATGAGCAGTTCTTC
j_gene: TRBJ2-1
abundance: NA
d_gene: NA
v_gene: TRBV7-6

CDR3aa: CASSRQGTKQFF
CDR3nt: TGTGCCAGCAGTCGACAGGGGACAAAGCAGTTCTTC
j_gene: TRBJ2-1
abundance: NA
d_gene: TRBD1
v_gene: TRBV6-5

CDR3aa: CASRPQGPWGNQPQHF
CDR3nt: TGTGCCAGTAGGCCACAGGGACCGTGGGGCAATCAGCCCCAGCATTTT
j_gene: TRBJ1-5
abundance: NA
d_gene: NA
v_gene: TRBV19

CDR3aa: CASSLAGVADTQYF
CDR3nt: TGCGCCAGCAGCTTGGCGGGGGTGGCAGATACGCAGTATTTT
j_gene: TRBJ2-3
abundance: NA
d_gene: NA
v_gene: TRBV5-1

CDR3aa: CASSQGRLAGGSSYNEQFF
CDR3nt: TGCGCCAGCAGCCAGGGGAGACTAGCGGGAGGAAGCTCATACAATGAGCAGTTCTTC
j_gene: TRBJ2-1
abundance: NA
d_gene: TRBD2
v_gene: TRBV4-1

CDR3aa: CASSYSTGAAFF
CDR3nt: TGTGCCAGCAGTTACTCGACGGGGGCGGCTTTCTTT
j_gene: TRBJ1-1
abundance: once
d_gene: NA
v_gene: TRBV6-5

CDR3aa: CASSKETGAHETQYF
CDR3nt: TGCGCCAGCAGCAAGGAGACAGGGGCCCATGAGACCCAGTACTTC
j_gene: TRBJ2-5
abundance: NA
d_gene: TRBD1
v_gene: TRBV5-1

CDR3aa: CASSISTRSPYEQYF
CDR3nt: TGTGCCAGTAGTATATCGACTAGGAGTCCTTACGAGCAGTACTTC
j_gene: TRBJ2-7
abundance: NA
d_gene: NA
v_gene: TRBV19

CDR3aa: CASSDPGAGELFF
CDR3nt: TGTGCCAGCAGTGACCCCGGAGCCGGGGAGCTGTTTTTT
j_gene: TRBJ2-2
abundance: once
d_gene: NA
v_gene: TRBV2

CDR3aa: CASSMVVSSYEQYF
CDR3nt: TGTGCCAGTAGTATGGTGGTTTCCTCCTACGAGCAGTACTTC
j_gene: TRBJ2-7
abundance: NA
d_gene: NA
v_gene: TRBV19

CDR3aa: CSVWLRGSYNEQFF
CDR3nt: TGCAGCGTTTGGCTCCGGGGCTCCTACAATGAGCAGTTCTTC
j_gene: TRBJ2-1
abundance: NA
d_gene: NA
v_gene: TRBV29-1

CDR3aa: CASSPGQGRYEQFF
CDR3nt: TGTGCCAGCAGTCCGGGACAGGGGAGGTATGAGCAGTTCTTC
j_gene: TRBJ2-1
abundance: NA
d_gene: TRBD1
v_gene: TRBV27

CDR3aa: CAWSVLPHLDGYNEQFF
CDR3nt: TGTGCCTGGAGTGTACTTCCCCATCTGGACGGATACAATGAGCAGTTCTTC
j_gene: TRBJ2-1
abundance: NA
d_gene: NA
v_gene: TRBV30

CDR3aa: CASSADTSSTEAFF
CDR3nt: TGTGCCAGCTCAGCCGATACTTCGAGCACTGAAGCTTTCTTT
j_gene: TRBJ1-1
abundance: NA
d_gene: NA
v_gene: TRBV18

CDR3aa: CASSPNSGASYEQYF
CDR3nt: TGTGCCAGCAGCCCCAATAGCGGGGCCTCCTACGAGCAGTACTTC
j_gene: TRBJ2-7
abundance: NA
d_gene: TRBD2
v_gene: TRBV7-2

CDR3aa: CASSVDLAGASTDTQYF
CDR3nt: TGTGCCAGCAGCGTAGACCTAGCGGGGGCCAGCACAGATACGCAGTATTTT
j_gene: TRBJ2-3
abundance: NA
d_gene: TRBD2
v_gene: TRBV9

CDR3aa: CASSLAASGTDTQYF
CDR3nt: TGTGCCAGCAGCTTAGCGGCTAGCGGCACAGATACGCAGTATTTT
j_gene: TRBJ2-3
abundance: NA
d_gene: NA
v_gene: TRBV7-2

CDR3aa: CASSPNLNTEAFF
CDR3nt: TGTGCCAGCAGCCCGAACCTTAACACTGAAGCTTTCTTT
j_gene: TRBJ1-1
abundance: NA
d_gene: NA
v_gene: TRBV7-6

CDR3aa: CASSSTTTGETQYF
CDR3nt: TGTGCCAGCAGCTCGACCACAACAGGGGAGACCCAGTACTTC
j_gene: TRBJ2-5
abundance: NA
d_gene: NA
v_gene: TRBV7-8

CDR3aa: CASSLGQGVYEQYF
CDR3nt: TGTGCCAGCAGTTTGGGTCAGGGGGTCTACGAGCAGTACTTC
j_gene: TRBJ2-7
abundance: NA
d_gene: TRBD1
v_gene: TRBV27

CDR3aa: CASSYMGGNSYEQYF
CDR3nt: TGTGCCAGCAGTTACATGGGGGGAAACTCCTACGAGCAGTACTTC
j_gene: TRBJ2-7
abundance: NA
d_gene: NA
v_gene: TRBV6-5

CDR3aa: CASSSIGDYEQYF
CDR3nt: TGTGCCAGCAGTTCGATTGGGGATTACGAGCAGTACTTC
j_gene: TRBJ2-7
abundance: once
d_gene: NA
v_gene: TRBV6-5

CDR3aa: CASTFRDSSATNEKLFF
CDR3nt: TGTGCCAGCACCTTCCGGGACAGTTCTGCAACTAATGAAAAACTGTTTTTT
j_gene: TRBJ1-4
abundance: NA
d_gene: TRBD1
v_gene: TRBV5-5

CDR3aa: CASSLWDDYEQYF
CDR3nt: TGTGCCAGCAGCTTGTGGGACGACTACGAGCAGTACTTC
j_gene: TRBJ2-7
abundance: few
d_gene: NA
v_gene: TRBV5-4

CDR3aa: CATSRDGRRYTGELFF
CDR3nt: TGTGCCACCAGCAGAGATGGCCGACGGTACACCGGGGAGCTGTTTTTT
j_gene: TRBJ2-2
abundance: NA
d_gene: NA
v_gene: TRBV15

CDR3aa: CASSETQAGGLYNEQFF
CDR3nt: TGTGCCAGCAGCGAGACCCAAGCGGGAGGGCTCTACAATGAGCAGTTCTTC
j_gene: TRBJ2-1
abundance: once
d_gene: TRBD2
v_gene: TRBV9

CDR3aa: CATSTAGIPQETQYF
CDR3nt: TGTGCCACCTCAACAGCGGGGATTCCCCAAGAGACCCAGTACTTC
j_gene: TRBJ2-5
abundance: NA
d_gene: TRBD2
v_gene: TRBV7-2

CDR3aa: CASSWVYEQFF
CDR3nt: TGTGCCAGCAGTTGGGTTTATGAGCAGTTCTTC
j_gene: TRBJ2-1
abundance: NA
d_gene: NA
v_gene: TRBV28

CDR3aa: CASSPLSRRTKETQYF
CDR3nt: TGTGCCAGCAGTCCCCTAAGTCGGCGAACAAAGGAGACCCAGTACTTC
j_gene: TRBJ2-5
abundance: NA
d_gene: NA
v_gene: TRBV27

CDR3aa: CASSYQSGGAKETQYF
CDR3nt: TGTGCCAGCAGCTACCAAAGCGGGGGGGCAAAAGAGACCCAGTACTTC
j_gene: TRBJ2-5
abundance: NA
d_gene: TRBD2
v_gene: TRBV6-6

CDR3aa: CASRAGRGRRGMETQYF
CDR3nt: TGTGCCAGCAGGGCGGGCAGGGGGCGACGGGGTATGGAGACCCAGTACTTC
j_gene: TRBJ2-5
abundance: NA
d_gene: TRBD1
v_gene: TRBV25-1

CDR3aa: CASSLGPYRETQYF
CDR3nt: TGTGCCAGCAGTTTAGGCCCATACCGAGAGACCCAGTACTTC
j_gene: TRBJ2-5
abundance: NA
d_gene: NA
v_gene: TRBV27

CDR3aa: CASSIEGGAGSNQPQHF
CDR3nt: TGTGCCAGTAGTATAGAGGGGGGGGCTGGTAGCAATCAGCCCCAGCATTTT
j_gene: TRBJ1-5
abundance: NA
d_gene: NA
v_gene: TRBV19

CDR3aa: CASSSYRGPTRSQPQHF
CDR3nt: TGTGCCAGCAGTTCTTACAGGGGACCCACTCGAAGCCAGCCCCAGCATTTT
j_gene: TRBJ1-5
abundance: few
d_gene: TRBD1
v_gene: TRBV27

CDR3aa: CASSKLAGGRNTGELFF
CDR3nt: TGTGCCAGTAGTAAACTAGCGGGGGGCCGGAACACCGGGGAGCTGTTTTTT
j_gene: TRBJ2-2
abundance: NA
d_gene: TRBD2
v_gene: TRBV19